These 13 T cell receptor beta chains originate from one sample sequenced in a study of T-cell reconstitution after alpha-beta-depleted transplantation in children. A TCRbeta library incorporating unique molecular identifiers was prepared. TCRdb independently ran MiXCR on the PCR reads; one entry per CDR3 protein. In the table there are roughly 180,000 distinct CDR3 sequences, roughly 14% of which are singletons. The specimen was PBMCs from the stem cell graft donor, collected from the stem cell graft. These receptors came from a human donor who donated a stem cell graft to a child with acute lymphoblastic leukemia.

This clonotype was detected many times. V gene TRBV3-1 combines with J gene TRBJ2-7; D gene unclear. There are 13 residues in the CDR3. Trimming took 10 bases from V and 2 from J, leaving 15 bases between them. Germline V CDR1 and CDR2: LGHDT, YNNKEL (reference sequence). As DNA, the CDR3 is TGTGCCACATCACGTGGGGTCCCCTACGAGCAGTACTTC. Translated, it gives CATSRGVPYEQYF.

This clonotype was recorded at least ten times. The rearrangement links TRBV12-3 or TRBV12-4 to TRBJ1-2; D gene ambiguous. The CDR3 has 12 residues. The V end lost 5 bases, the J end lost 8 bases, and 12 bases lay between the germline ends. CDR3 DNA sequence: TGTGCCAGCAGTCATAGTACTCCCGGCTACACCTTC. Residues: CASSHSTPGYTF.

This clonotype showed up many times. V and J are TRBV7-9 and TRBJ2-7; D ambiguous. Germline V gives CDR1 SEHNR, CDR2 FQNEAQ (reference sequence). V was trimmed by 5 bases and J by 8 bases, leaving 13 bases between them. The CDR3 is made up of 12 amino acids. DNA for the CDR3: TGTGCCAGCAGCCCCGAATGGGATAAGCAGTACTTC. Its protein product is CASSPEWDKQYF.

This clonotype came up a few times. The CDR3: CASSLRGPSGYAQYF. CDR3 nucleotides: TGTGCCAGCAGCTTACGGGGGCCCAGCGGGTATGCGCAGTATTTT. The gene calls are TRBV7-2 and TRBJ2-3, with D perhaps matching TRBD1 or TRBD2 (6 bases each). CDR1 SGHTA and CDR2 FQGNSA come from the germline V gene. This CDR3 spans 15 amino acids. Trimming removed 2 bases at V and 10 bases at J, with 19 bases between.

At least ten counts were recorded for this clonotype. The chain recombines TRBV7-8 with TRBJ1-3; possible D gene TRBD1, 6 bases. The germline gives CDR1 SGHVS, CDR2 FQNEAQ. This CDR3 spans 16 amino acids. Trimming left V 5 bases short and J 0 bases short, with 14 bases between. In DNA form, the CDR3 reads TGTGCCAGCAGCAAAACCAGGGGCAACTCTGGAAACACCATATATTTT. This encodes CASSKTRGNSGNTIYF.

This sequence joins TRBV2 and TRBJ2-7, with D uncertain. CDR1 and CDR2 from the germline V gene are SNHLY and FYNNEI. The CDR3 totals 13 residues. The germline V and J ends were trimmed by 5 bases and 3 bases, with 11 bases remaining between them. CDR3 loop: CASSKDGYYEQYF. The CDR3 DNA follows: TGTGCCAGCAGTAAGGACGGGTACTACGAGCAGTACTTC.

This clonotype was recorded many times. The V and J genes are TRBV12-3 or TRBV12-4 and TRBJ1-1; D is unclear. V lost 6 bases and J lost 4, with 15 bases in between. This CDR3 is 14 amino acids long. The CDR3 DNA reads TGTGCCAGCAGCCCCCGCACAAGAACCACTGAAGCTTTCTTT. It is translated as CASSPRTRTTEAFF.

This clonotype was seen repeatedly, ten times or more. V and J are TRBV20-1 and TRBJ2-3, with D tentatively TRBD1 (5 bases). CDR1 and CDR2 from the germline V gene are DFQATT and SNEGSKA (reference sequence). The V end was cut by 4 bases, the J end by 0 bases, with 8 bases between. The CDR3 sequence is 13 residues long. The DNA for the CDR3 is TGCAGTGCTACAGGGTATAGCACAGATACGCAGTATTTT. Translating it yields CSATGYSTDTQYF.

Ten or more counts support this clonotype. The chain joins TRBV29-1 to TRBJ1-1, with a tentative D call TRBD1 (6 bases). Trimming took off 4 bases at V and 10 bases at J, with 19 bases between the two ends. Germline V gene lookup returns CDR1 SQVTM and CDR2 ANQGSEA. The CDR3 length is 13 residues. CDR3 protein: CSVARDIFPGAFF. In nucleotides, the CDR3 is TGCAGCGTTGCCCGGGACATCTTTCCGGGAGCTTTCTTT.

The table lists this clonotype with many counts. The J gene is TRBJ2-1, the V gene TRBV4-2; either TRBD1 or TRBD2 may supply D (5 bases each). This CDR3 has 11 amino acids. Per the germline V gene, CDR1 is LGHNA and CDR2 is YNFKEQ. V lost 3 bases and J lost 10, with 7 bases in between. For the CDR3, the DNA is TGTGCCAGCAGCCAGGGGGTGGAGCAGTTCTTC. Translating it yields CASSQGVEQFF.

This clonotype was observed at least ten times. The chain recombines TRBV6-1 with TRBJ1-1, with a possible D match to TRBD1 (6 bases). V gave up 2 bases and J gave up 6 bases, with 10 bases separating them. Germline V gene data show CDR1 as MNHNS and CDR2 as SASEGT. The CDR3 extends over 13 amino acids. CDR3 bases: TGTGCCAGCAGTGAACTCCCAGGGGCTGAAGCTTTCTTT. It encodes CASSELPGAEAFF.

This clonotype was counted at least ten times. The chain couples TRBV28 to TRBJ2-1; tentatively, D is TRBD2 (5 bases). Deletions cut 7 bases from V and 0 bases from J, with 13 bases between. The CDR3 is made up of 15 amino acids. Germline values: CDR1 MDHEN, CDR2 SYDVKM. The CDR3 DNA sequence: TGTGCCAGCAAACTAAGCGGCAGCTCCTACAATGAGCAGTTCTTC. Translating it yields CASKLSGSSYNEQFF.

This clonotype was recorded many times. This chain joins TRBV7-2 and TRBJ2-3; tentatively, D is TRBD2 (6 bases). Germline V gene data show CDR1 as SGHTA and CDR2 as FQGNSA. Trimming took 5 bases from V and 0 from J, leaving 12 bases between them. This CDR3 region has 15 residues. As DNA, the CDR3 is TGTGCCAGCAGCCGTTGGGGGACTAGCACAGATACGCAGTATTTT. Its protein product is CASSRWGTSTDTQYF.